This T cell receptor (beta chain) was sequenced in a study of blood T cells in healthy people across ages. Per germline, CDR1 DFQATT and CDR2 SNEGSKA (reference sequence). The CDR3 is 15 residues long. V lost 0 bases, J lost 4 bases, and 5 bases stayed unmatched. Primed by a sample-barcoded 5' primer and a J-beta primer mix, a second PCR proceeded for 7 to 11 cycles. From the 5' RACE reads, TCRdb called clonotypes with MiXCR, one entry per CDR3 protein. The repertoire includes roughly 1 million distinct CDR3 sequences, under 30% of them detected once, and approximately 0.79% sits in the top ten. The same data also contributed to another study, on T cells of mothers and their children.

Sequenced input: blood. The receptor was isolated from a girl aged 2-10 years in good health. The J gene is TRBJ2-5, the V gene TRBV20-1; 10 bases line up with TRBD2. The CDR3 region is CSARDLAGELETQYF. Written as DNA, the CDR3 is TGCAGTGCTAGAGATCTAGCGGGAGAGCTAGAGACCCAGTACTTC.